This T cell receptor (beta chain) is drawn from a study of T cell responses to AZD1222 COVID-19 vaccine. About the study: Analysis merged second doses at about 4 or about 12 weeks. Study-wide points: Vaccine-related CD4 TCRs covered spike, predominating at 160-218 and 743-854. Baseline serology detected seropositivity in only 5 or 6 AZD1222 recipients. Unmutated variant regions are reportedly targeted by nearly half of spike-specific TCRs.

Produced via immunoSEQ multiplex PCR; TCRdb's table is partial and in-frame only. Among 95,000 to 100,000 clones listed, over 75% were seen once. The germline V and J ends were trimmed by 6 bases and 9 bases, with 15 bases remaining between them. Germline values: CDR1 MDHEN, CDR2 SYDVKM. The CDR3 extends over 14 amino acids. Notes on this clone: As yet, its antigen is unknown.

V usage is TRBV28 and J usage is TRBJ1-6; D is possibly TRBD1 (5 bases). The source of this sequence is an adult in good health. The specimen comprised peripheral blood, sampled on day 0 of AZD1222 vaccination. In DNA, the CDR3 is TGTGCCAGCAGATCGGGGGAACCCCTTTCACCCCTCCACTTT. Its translation is CASRSGEPLSPLHF.